Presented here are 21 T cell receptor beta chains from one specimen sequenced in a study of blood T cell repertoires in COVID-19. Libraries were prepared by immunoSEQ multiplex PCR; TCRdb keeps only in-frame clonotypes and omits some of them. The profile covers more than 200,000 clones, with approximately 84% appearing a single time and around 1.8% taken by the ten largest. Sequencing was performed on PBMCs or T cells enriched from blood (not recorded which). The origin of the receptors is a man between 35 and 55 years old who had recovered from COVID-19.

This rearrangement joins TRBV5-4 to TRBJ2-5; 8 nucleotides agree with TRBD1. This CDR3 is built from 17 residues. The V segment lost 0 bases and the J segment 4 bases; nucleotides outside the gene matches: 11. Germline values: CDR1 SGHNT, CDR2 YYREEE (reference sequence). CDR3 protein: CASSLAPSGTGVETQYF. Here the CDR3 DNA reads TGTGCCAGCAGCTTGGCTCCCTCCGGGACAGGAGTAGAGACCCAGTACTTC.

The rearrangement joins TRBV4-3 to TRBJ2-2, with 7 positions matching TRBD2. This CDR3 region has 18 residues. The trim removed 0 bases at V and 2 bases at J, leaving 9 bases unmatched. The germline gives CDR1 LGHNA, CDR2 YSLEER. This chain's CDR3 is CASSQDAPSGGNTGELFF. CDR3 coding DNA: TGCGCCAGCAGCCAAGACGCCCCTAGCGGAGGAAACACCGGGGAGCTGTTTTTT.

The chain links TRBV11-3 to TRBJ1-1; 7 bases fit TRBD1. The V and J ends lost 1 base and 0 bases, in that order; junction bases with no gene match: 2. This CDR3 is 15 amino acids long. CDR1 and CDR2 (germline): SGHNT, YENEEA. CDR3 residues: CASSLGGQMNTEAFF. Here the CDR3 DNA reads TGTGCCAGCAGCTTAGGGGGACAGATGAACACTGAAGCTTTCTTT.

The gene calls are TRBV27 and TRBJ2-7; D unclear. With 3 bases removed from V and 0 bases from J, the gap between germline ends came to 9 bases. CDR1 and CDR2 from the germline V gene are MNHEY and SMNVEV (reference sequence). The CDR3 consists of 14 residues. CDR3 sequence reads: CASSLNSLSYEQYF. DNA of the CDR3: TGTGCCAGCAGTTTGAACAGCCTCTCCTACGAGCAGTACTTC.

The chain is built from TRBV18 and TRBJ2-7; tentatively, D is TRBD2 (7 bases). V shed 2 bases and J shed 0 bases, with 14 bases lying between them. The CDR3 is 16 amino acids. Germline CDR1 reads KGHSH; CDR2 reads LQKENI. In DNA, the CDR3 is TGTGCCAGCTCACCATCGGCGGGGGCTAGCTCCTACGAGCAGTACTTC. Amino acids: CASSPSAGASSYEQYF.

This clone was picked up a small number of times. The chain couples TRBV16 to TRBJ1-1; D call uncertain. V lost 1 base and J lost 2, with 17 bases in between. CDR1 KGHSY and CDR2 FQNENV come from the germline V gene. This CDR3 is built from 17 residues. The CDR3 DNA sequence: TGTGCCAGCAGCCAATTCGCGCGCAAACGCCTCAACACTGAAGCTTTCTTT. Amino acid sequence: CASSQFARKRLNTEAFF.

V gene TRBV11-3 combines with J gene TRBJ2-1; weak D call: TRBD2 (7 bases). The CDR3 length is 15 residues. The V end lost 5 bases, the J end lost 2 bases, and 13 bases lay between the germline ends. Germline CDR1 reads SGHNT; CDR2 reads YENEEA. CDR3 amino acids: CASSPGGPTYNEQFF. CDR3 DNA: TGTGCCAGCAGCCCCGGGGGGCCAACCTACAATGAGCAGTTCTTC. Filled out from reference TRBV11-3 and TRBJ2-1, the complete variable domain reads EAGVVQSPRYKIIEKKQPVAFWCNPISGHNTLYWYLQNLGQGPELLIRYENEEAVDDSQLPKDRFSAERLKGVDSTLKIQPAELGDSAVYLCASSPGGPTYNEQFFGPGTRLTVL.

This chain joins TRBV7-2 and TRBJ2-3; TRBD1 matches 7 bases. The junction had 6 bases not matched to a gene; V was cut back by 2 bases and J by 4 bases. This CDR3 comprises 15 residues. Germline CDR1 and CDR2: SGHTA and FQGNSA. CDR3 nucleotide sequence: TGTGCCAGCAGCTTATTTAGGGGGCAATCAGATACGCAGTATTTT. Protein sequence: CASSLFRGQSDTQYF.

J is TRBJ1-1 and V is TRBV29-1; D unclear. CDR1 is SQVTM, CDR2 ANQGSEA, per germline. Trimming took 4 bases from V and 4 from J, leaving 7 bases between them. The CDR3 totals 11 residues. The CDR3 bases are TGCAGCGTTGCCCGGGGCACTGAAGCTTTCTTT. This encodes CSVARGTEAFF.

This chain joins TRBV28 and TRBJ2-7; possible D gene TRBD1, 8 bases. The germline V gene has CDR1 MDHEN and CDR2 SYDVKM. The CDR3 runs 14 residues. V was trimmed by 2 bases and J by 4 bases, leaving 12 bases between them. Here the CDR3 reads CASSLVQGGYEQYF. The CDR3 region has the DNA TGTGCCAGCAGTTTAGTACAGGGGGGGTACGAGCAGTACTTC.

J is TRBJ2-7 and V is TRBV3-1 (or the pseudogene TRBV3-2), with 12 bases matching TRBD2. Trimming took 1 base from V and 1 from J; bases not matched to a gene: 8. Germline assignment: CDR1 LGHDT and CDR2 YNNKEL (reference sequence). This CDR3 comprises 18 residues. The DNA for the CDR3 is TGTGCCAGCAGCCAAGGGGCTAGCGGGGGGGCTAGTTCCTACGAGCAGTACTTC. Its protein is CASSQGASGGASSYEQYF.

V is TRBV10-3 and J is TRBJ2-7; a possible D gene is TRBD1 (5 bases). CDR3 length: 15 residues. The V and J ends lost 2 bases and 2 bases respectively, with 13 bases between them. CDR1 is ENHRY, CDR2 SYGVKD, per germline. The CDR3 sequence: CAISETRTTTYEQYF. In DNA, the CDR3 is TGTGCCATCAGTGAGACCCGGACAACTACCTACGAGCAGTACTTC.

The V call is TRBV30, the J call TRBJ1-2; 7 bases agree with TRBD1. The trim removed 3 bases at V and 4 bases at J, leaving 5 bases unmatched. Germline V gene data show CDR1 as GTSNPN and CDR2 as SVGIG (reference sequence). There are 13 residues in the CDR3. The CDR3 region has the DNA TGTGCCTGGAGGACAGGGAACCTCTATGGCTACACCTTC. Encoded protein: CAWRTGNLYGYTF.

The genes are TRBV7-2 and TRBJ1-4; possibly TRBD1 for D (6 bases). Germline assignment: CDR1 SGHTA and CDR2 FQGNSA. Between the trimmed V and J ends, which lost 2 bases and 11 bases, there was a span of 18 bases. The CDR3 contains 15 residues. The CDR3 DNA reads TGTGCCAGCAGCTTATTGGCAGGGGAAAGCGAGAAACTGTTTTTT. This encodes CASSLLAGESEKLFF.

The J gene is TRBJ2-2, the V gene TRBV2, with D possibly TRBD1 on 6 matching bases. V was clipped by 8 bases and J by 2 bases, with 12 bases between them. The germline gives CDR1 SNHLY, CDR2 FYNNEI. The CDR3 is made up of 14 amino acids. CDR3 protein: CASLDRTNTGELFF. The CDR3 DNA is TGTGCCAGCCTCGACAGGACTAACACCGGGGAGCTGTTTTTT.

As regards this clone: A much larger clone differs from this one at a single base, so this may be a read error. The chain uses TRBV6-5 and TRBJ2-2; maybe TRBD1 (6 bases). V dropped 6 bases and J dropped 0 bases, with 8 bases sitting between them. The germline gives CDR1 MNHEY, CDR2 SVGAGI. This CDR3 has 14 residues. CDR3 nucleotides: TGTGCCAGCAGCCGACAGGCGAACACCGGGGAGCTGTTTTTT. As protein: CASSRQANTGELFF.

V gene TRBV28 combines with J gene TRBJ2-7; 8 positions agree with TRBD2. V lost 11 bases, J lost 3 bases, and 18 bases stayed unmatched. Looked up from germline, CDR1 is MDHEN and CDR2 is SYDVKM. The CDR3 runs to 16 residues. CDR3 in amino acids: CAAGGSGTLIDYEQYF. The CDR3 DNA reads as TGTGCCGCGGGGGGCTCGGGGACACTCATTGACTACGAGCAGTACTTC.

This chain uses TRBV4-1 with TRBJ1-4, with TRBD1 as a possible D gene (5 bases). Trimming pared 3 bases from V and 2 bases from J, leaving 16 bases between. Looked up from germline, CDR1 is MGHRA and CDR2 is YSYEKL. CDR3 length equals 17 residues. This CDR3 reads CASSHPVKGRTNEKLFF. The CDR3 DNA reads as TGCGCCAGCAGCCACCCCGTAAAGGGGAGGACTAATGAAAAACTGTTTTTT.

This clone has a handful of counts. The chain employs TRBV5-6 and TRBJ1-1; 7 bases match TRBD1. The germline gives CDR1 SGHDT, CDR2 YYEEEE. The CDR3 loop spans 12 amino acids. Trimming at V came to 4 bases and at J to 11 bases, leaving 8 bases not matched to a gene. The CDR3 reads CASSLSGTEAFF. As DNA, the CDR3 is TGTGCCAGCAGCCTTAGTGGGACAGAGGCTTTCTTT.

CDR3 sequence: CASSVVWGEIPQEQFF. The CDR3 DNA reads TGTGCCAGCAGCGTAGTGTGGGGGGAGATCCCCCAGGAGCAGTTCTTC. The chain combines TRBV9 with TRBJ2-1; D possibly corresponds to TRBD2 (6 bases). V was clipped by 0 bases and J by 10 bases, with 20 bases between them. There are 16 residues in the CDR3. CDR1 is SGDLS and CDR2 is YYNGEE in the germline V gene.

The chain recombines TRBV29-1 with TRBJ1-1; D is uncertain. The germline V gene encodes CDR1 SQVTM and CDR2 ANQGSEA. The V gene lost 5 bases and the J gene lost 4 bases, with 8 bases spanning the gap. The CDR3 length is 11 residues. The CDR3 bases are TGCAGCGTTCATCGGGGCACTGAAGCTTTCTTT. Translated, it gives CSVHRGTEAFF.